The next 31 T cell receptor beta chains were all read from a single sample in a study of T cells expressing NK-cell markers. TCRdb re-called the 5' RACE reads and catalogs CDR3 proteins one per entry, DNA excluded. This sample's table reports roughly 430,000 distinct CDR3 sequences. The specimen sequenced was blood T cells: a sorted CD56 or NKG2C T cell subset, CD4+ or CD8+ T cells, or bulk PBMC T cells (not recorded which). The source of these receptors is a woman aged 18-70 years in good health.

V and J are TRBV19 and TRBJ2-1; TCRdb names TRBD2, which stays unverified in the absence of DNA. Germline CDR1 reads LNHDA; CDR2 reads SQIVND (reference sequence). The CDR3 loop spans 15 amino acids. CDR3 sequence reads: CASRGIAEPYNEQFF.

The chain links TRBV6-5 to TRBJ2-1. The CDR3 has 14 amino acids. Germline values: CDR1 MNHEY, CDR2 SVGAGI. This chain's CDR3 is CASSYSNKGNEQFF.

The chain has TRBV7-7 and TRBJ2-1; TCRdb gives TRBD1 as the D gene, but with no DNA this cannot be confirmed. Germline CDR1 and CDR2: SSHAT and FNYEAQ (reference sequence). There are 15 residues in the CDR3. The chain's CDR3 is CASSLVAGEVNEQFF. The full variable domain, completed using reference TRBV7-7 and TRBJ2-1, is GAGVSQSPRYKVTKRGQDVTLRCDPISSHATLYWYQQALGQGPEFLTYFNYEAQPDKSGLPSDRFSAERPEGSISTLTIQRTEQRDSAMYRCASSLVAGEVNEQFFGPGTRLTVL.

The chain links TRBV6-1 to TRBJ1-4; TCRdb names TRBD1, which stays unverified in the absence of DNA. The CDR3 consists of 13 residues. CDR1 and CDR2 (germline): MNHNS, SASEGT. The CDR3 is CASWGATNEKLFF.

The V and J genes are TRBV6-1 and TRBJ1-2. The germline V gene has CDR1 MNHNS and CDR2 SASEGT. The CDR3 spans 14 residues. CDR3 amino acids: CASSEDGHVYGYTF.

This chain uses TRBV14 with TRBJ2-2; the TRBD2 assignment by TCRdb is unverifiable without DNA. This CDR3 has 14 amino acids. Germline V gives CDR1 SGHDN, CDR2 FVKESK. CDR3 loop: CASRGLADTGELFF.

The chain employs TRBV9 and TRBJ2-5; the TRBD1 assignment by TCRdb is unverifiable without DNA. Germline-derived CDR1 and CDR2 are SGDLS and YYNGEE. The CDR3 consists of 16 residues. The CDR3: CASSVALDRGQETQYF.

CDR3 sequence: CASSLAPSAGNEQFF. The genes are TRBV7-2 and TRBJ2-1. The germline CDR1 and CDR2 sequences are SGHTA and FQGNSA. This CDR3 has 15 residues.

The V gene is TRBV20-1, the J gene TRBJ1-1; with no DNA, the TCRdb D assignment of TRBD1 cannot be verified. The CDR3 is 15 residues long. The germline V gene encodes CDR1 DFQATT and CDR2 SNEGSKA (reference sequence). CDR3 region: CSAWTGTLGNTEAFF.

CDR3 sequence reads: CASSYDPRETQYF. The rearrangement links TRBV5-8 to TRBJ2-5. In germline, CDR1 is SGHTS, CDR2 YDEGEE. The length of the CDR3 is 13 residues.

The rearrangement links TRBV6-1 to TRBJ1-2. The CDR3 sequence is 13 residues long. Per germline, CDR1 MNHNS and CDR2 SASEGT. Here the CDR3 reads CASSKPQGGGYTF.

The chain has TRBV20-1 and TRBJ2-7; TCRdb outputs TRBD1, but without DNA this stays unchecked. Germline V gene data show CDR1 as DFQATT and CDR2 as SNEGSKA (reference sequence). The CDR3 consists of 16 residues. The CDR3 sequence: CSASHREQGFSYEQYF.

The genes are TRBV7-2 and TRBJ1-4; as DNA is missing, the TRBD1 call by TCRdb cannot be tested. The V gene's germline CDR1 is SGHTA and CDR2 FQGNSA. CDR3 length: 16 residues. The CDR3 sequence is CASSLEARGSNEKLFF.

The rearrangement uses TRBV20-1 and TRBJ2-1. This CDR3 region has 12 residues. The germline V gene encodes CDR1 DFQATT and CDR2 SNEGSKA (reference sequence). This chain's CDR3 is CSARRPLIEQFF.

The chain combines TRBV19 with TRBJ2-7; checking the TCRdb D call of TRBD2 is not possible without DNA. This CDR3 region has 14 residues. Germline V CDR1 and CDR2: LNHDA, SQIVND (reference sequence). The CDR3 protein is CASSIGAGPYEQYF. The variable domain in full, completed from reference TRBV19 and TRBJ2-7, reads DGGITQSPKYLFRKEGQNVTLSCEQNLNHDAMYWYRQDPGQGLRLIYYSQIVNDFQKGDIAEGYSVSREKKESFPLTVTSAQKNPTAFYLCASSIGAGPYEQYFGPGTRLTVT.

This chain connects TRBV7-2 to TRBJ2-1. Germline V gene lookup returns CDR1 SGHTA and CDR2 FQGNSA. This CDR3 has 13 amino acids. CDR3 sequence reads: CASSHDGYNEQFF.

The chain is built from TRBV7-2 and TRBJ1-3; TCRdb reports TRBD1, a call that lacks DNA to check it against. CDR1 and CDR2 (germline): SGHTA, FQGNSA. The CDR3 covers 16 residues. CDR3 loop: CASSPRDRFSGNTIYF.

This CDR3 reads CATSDPSPPSNNEQFF. The chain recombines TRBV24-1 with TRBJ2-1; TCRdb picks TRBD1, but there is no DNA to check that call. Per the germline V gene, CDR1 is KGHDR and CDR2 is SFDVKD. The CDR3 loop spans 16 amino acids.

This chain joins TRBV5-1 and TRBJ2-3; the D call of TRBD1 rests on TCRdb alone, since no DNA is present to check it. The germline V gene has CDR1 SGHRS and CDR2 YFSETQ. This CDR3 is built from 14 residues. This CDR3 reads CASSYQGDPDTQYF.

This chain's CDR3 is CASSFSVSFETQYF. The chain employs TRBV12-3 or TRBV12-4 and TRBJ2-5. The CDR3 length is 14 residues.

The genes are TRBV7-3 and TRBJ1-2; the TCRdb call, TRBD1, lacks DNA for checking. Germline CDR1 is SGHTA and CDR2 is FQGTGA. The CDR3 is 14 residues long. This CDR3 is CASSRTGTASSNAF.

J is TRBJ1-1 and V is TRBV5-1. Germline values: CDR1 SGHRS, CDR2 YFSETQ. This CDR3 has 14 amino acids. CDR3 loop: CASSQAHGSTEAFF.

The chain has TRBV12-3 or TRBV12-4 and TRBJ2-3; the D gene TCRdb calls, TRBD2, cannot be checked with no DNA. The CDR3 totals 14 residues. CDR3 loop: CAGTKRGSTDTQYF.

The V and J genes are TRBV9 and TRBJ2-3; TCRdb calls TRBD1, which cannot be checked without DNA. Germline loops: CDR1 SGDLS, CDR2 YYNGEE. This CDR3 region has 16 residues. The CDR3 region is CASSDRDVKSTDTQYF. The variable domain in full, completed from reference TRBV9 and TRBJ2-3, reads DSGVTQTPKHLITATGQRVTLRCSPRSGDLSVYWYQQSLDQGLQFLIQYYNGEERAKGNILERFSAQQFPDLHSELNLSSLELGDSALYFCASSDRDVKSTDTQYFGPGTRLTVL.

The J gene is TRBJ1-3, the V gene TRBV9; TCRdb gives TRBD1 as the D gene, but with no DNA this cannot be confirmed. Germline loops: CDR1 SGDLS, CDR2 YYNGEE. The length of the CDR3 is 14 residues. The CDR3 reads CASRPGVAGNTIYF.

The chain uses TRBV10-1 and TRBJ2-2; the TCRdb call, TRBD1, lacks DNA for checking. This CDR3 comprises 13 residues. Germline V gene lookup returns CDR1 WNHNN and CDR2 SYGVQD (reference sequence). CDR3 region: CASGRGLTGELFF.

This sequence joins TRBV7-9 and TRBJ2-1. The length of the CDR3 is 13 residues. Germline V lookup: CDR1 SEHNR, CDR2 FQNEAQ (reference sequence). The CDR3 region is CASSLGLFNEQFF.

The chain joins TRBV12-5 to TRBJ2-3; TCRdb indicates TRBD1, and absent DNA this call remains unverified. This CDR3 is 16 amino acids long. Germline lookup yields CDR1 LGHNT and CDR2 FRNRAP. The CDR3 spells CASGQDRSSLTDTQYF.

This chain connects TRBV5-1 to TRBJ2-5; absent DNA, TCRdb's TRBD1 call cannot be checked. CDR1 and CDR2 from the germline V gene are SGHRS and YFSETQ. This CDR3 is built from 16 residues. CDR3 sequence reads: CASSRRLAPPQETQYF.

This rearrangement joins TRBV11-1 to TRBJ2-5; the D call of TRBD1 rests on TCRdb alone, since no DNA is present to check it. The CDR3 consists of 14 residues. Germline V gene data show CDR1 as SGHAT and CDR2 as FQDESV (reference sequence). This chain's CDR3 is CASSSRTDQETQYF.

CDR3 in amino acids: CASSLTRDGNSPLHF. The V and J genes are TRBV4-3 and TRBJ1-6; TCRdb calls TRBD1, which cannot be checked without DNA. Germline-derived CDR1 and CDR2 are LGHNA and YSLEER. The CDR3 length is 15 residues.